These T cell receptor beta chains were read from a single sample in a study of regulatory T cells in long-lasting Graves disease. One entry per CDR3 protein results from TCRdb running MiXCR on the multiplex PCR reads. The table records hundreds of thousands of distinct CDR3 sequences, roughly 20% of them present only once. The source material was peripheral blood mononuclear cells (PBMCs), sampled when the disease was refractory, from a patient treated with antithyroid drugs. The receptors shown here come from a female donor with Graves disease. Both conserved end residues are part of each CDR3. The D gene is left open where the match is weak. Clone size is not always given. Where it is, it says once, few, many or a class for expanded clones.

abundance	d_gene	v_gene	j_gene	CDR3aa	CDR3nt
many	-	TRBV27	TRBJ1-5	CASSFRGENQPQHF	TGTGCCAGCAGTTTCAGGGGTGAAAATCAGCCCCAGCATTTT
many	TRBD1	TRBV30	TRBJ1-5	CAWSAKGQGWGSQPQHF	TGTGCCTGGAGCGCAAAAGGACAGGGGTGGGGTAGTCAGCCCCAGCATTTT
few	-	TRBV7-9	TRBJ2-5	CASSLGTAFGTQYF	TGTGCCAGCAGCTTAGGGACCGCCTTTGGGACCCAGTACTTC
many	-	TRBV12-3/TRBV12-4	TRBJ2-5	CASSLGRLVETQYF	TGTGCCAGCAGTTTAGGCAGGTTGGTGGAGACCCAGTACTTC
few	TRBD2	TRBV18	TRBJ2-7	CASSGLAGHEQYF	TGTGCCAGCTCGGGACTAGCCGGCCACGAGCAGTACTTC
many	-	TRBV7-9	TRBJ2-7	CASSLLTPYEQYF	TGTGCCAGCAGCTTATTGACCCCCTACGAGCAGTACTTC
many	-	TRBV6-1	TRBJ1-1	CASSPPQAPEAFF	TGTGCCAGCAGTCCACCCCAGGCCCCTGAAGCTTTCTTT
many	-	TRBV11-3	TRBJ2-2	CASSPLLQIGGNGDGELFF	TGTGCCAGCAGCCCGTTACTTCAGATTGGTGGGAATGGTGACGGGGAGCTGTTTTTT
many	TRBD2	TRBV27	TRBJ2-2	CASSLAGGRTGELFF	TGTGCCAGCAGCTTAGCGGGAGGGAGAACCGGGGAGCTGTTTTTT
many	-	TRBV5-1	TRBJ1-1	CASSLGSVTEAFF	TGCGCCAGCAGCCTGGGGAGTGTCACTGAAGCTTTCTTT
-	-	TRBV28	TRBJ1-5	CASSFRAARQPQHF	TGTGCCAGCAGTTTTAGGGCGGCAAGGCAGCCCCAGCATTTT
few	-	TRBV28	TRBJ2-7	CASISRIPYEQYF	TGTGCCAGCATTAGTAGGATCCCCTACGAGCAGTACTTC
-	-	TRBV5-1	TRBJ2-7	CASSLAPQWEQYF	TGCGCCAGCAGCTTGGCCCCCCAATGGGAGCAGTACTTC
-	TRBD2	TRBV7-6	TRBJ2-7	CASSFRREGAEQYF	TGTGCCAGCAGCTTTCGACGGGAGGGTGCCGAGCAGTACTTC
many	-	TRBV2	TRBJ2-3	CASSEATLSTDTQYF	TGTGCCAGCAGTGAAGCGACCTTATCCACAGATACGCAGTATTTT
-	TRBD2	TRBV9	TRBJ2-7	CASAKGGTSGAYEQYF	TGTGCCTCCGCTAAAGGGGGGACTAGCGGAGCCTACGAGCAGTACTTC
-	-	TRBV5-4	TRBJ2-7	CASSRSGGEYEQYF	TGTGCCAGCAGCCGTAGCGGAGGGGAGTACGAGCAGTACTTC
-	-	TRBV11-3	TRBJ1-5	CASSPVDRTSNQPQHF	TGTGCCAGCAGCCCAGTCGACAGGACGAGCAATCAGCCCCAGCATTTT
-	-	TRBV7-8	TRBJ2-7	CASSLRRTEYYEQYF	TGTGCCAGCAGCTTAAGAAGGACAGAGTACTACGAGCAGTACTTC
many	TRBD2	TRBV2	TRBJ2-5	CASIALLAETSEETQYF	TGTGCCAGCATCGCCCTTCTAGCGGAGACATCCGAAGAGACCCAGTACTTC
-	TRBD2	TRBV6-9	TRBJ2-1	CASSSGGGADEQFF	TGTGCCAGCAGTTCGGGGGGAGGGGCCGATGAGCAGTTCTTC
few	-	TRBV18	TRBJ1-3	CASSPEGNGNTIYF	TGTGCCAGCTCACCAGAGGGAAATGGAAACACCATATATTTT
-	-	TRBV11-2	TRBJ2-1	CASKLGRVNNEQFF	TGTGCCAGCAAGTTGGGGCGGGTGAACAATGAGCAGTTCTTC
few	TRBD1	TRBV19	TRBJ2-7	CASSPDRGYPYEQYF	TGTGCCAGTAGCCCGGACAGGGGATATCCCTACGAGCAGTACTTC
many	TRBD2	TRBV3-1	TRBJ2-7	CASSQDPWREGPEQYF	TGTGCCAGCAGCCAAGATCCCTGGCGGGAGGGACCCGAGCAGTACTTC
-	-	TRBV28	TRBJ1-5	CASSSGPAQPQHF	TGTGCCAGCAGTTCGGGACCCGCGCAGCCCCAGCATTTT
-	TRBD1	TRBV28	TRBJ2-2	CASSYDRAGDTGELFF	TGTGCCAGCAGTTATGACAGGGCCGGGGACACCGGGGAGCTGTTTTTT
-	-	TRBV6-4	TRBJ2-2	CASSYDGTGLYPGELFF	TGTGCCAGCAGTTACGACGGAACAGGTCTTTATCCCGGGGAGCTGTTTTTT
few	-	TRBV28	TRBJ2-7	CASSFVSAHEQYF	TGTGCCAGCAGTTTTGTCAGCGCCCACGAGCAGTACTTC